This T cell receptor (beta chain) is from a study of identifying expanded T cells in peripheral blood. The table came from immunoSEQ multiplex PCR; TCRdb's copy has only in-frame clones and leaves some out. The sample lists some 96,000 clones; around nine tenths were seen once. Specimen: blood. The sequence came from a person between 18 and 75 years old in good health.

CDR3 sequence: CASSEVDRVEQFF. In nucleotides, the CDR3 is TGTGCCAGCAGTGAAGTCGACAGGGTTGAGCAGTTCTTC. The chain has TRBV25-1 and TRBJ2-1; 7 bases align to TRBD1. Germline V CDR1 and CDR2: MGHDK, SYGVNS. This CDR3 has 13 amino acids. Germline trimming cut 2 bases from V and 9 bases from J; bases unmatched to any gene: 4.